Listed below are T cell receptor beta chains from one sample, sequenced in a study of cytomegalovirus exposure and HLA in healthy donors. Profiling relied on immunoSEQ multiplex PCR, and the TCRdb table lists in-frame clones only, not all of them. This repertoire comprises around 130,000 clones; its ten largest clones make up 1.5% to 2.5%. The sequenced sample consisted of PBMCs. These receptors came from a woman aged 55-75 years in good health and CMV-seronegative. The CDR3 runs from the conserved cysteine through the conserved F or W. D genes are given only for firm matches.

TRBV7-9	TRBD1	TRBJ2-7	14	CASSPQGQHYGQYF
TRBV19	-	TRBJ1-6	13	CASRSEYNSPLHF
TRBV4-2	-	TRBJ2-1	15	CASSQVTSRANEQFF
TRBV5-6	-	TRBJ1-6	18	CASSLAHLRQTYNSPLHF
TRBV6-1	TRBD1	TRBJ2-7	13	CASNWDREDEQYF
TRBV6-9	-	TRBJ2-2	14	CASKTPTNTGELFF
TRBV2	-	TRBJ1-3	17	CASSETGRVLRGNTIYF
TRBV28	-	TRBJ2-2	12	CATLRLAGELFF
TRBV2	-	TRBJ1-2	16	CASSEAPGALNYGYTF
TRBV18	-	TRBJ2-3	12	CASSRALDTQYF
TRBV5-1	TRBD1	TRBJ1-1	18	CASSLTGQGTQGDTEAFF
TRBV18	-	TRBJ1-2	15	CASSPPFSGGSSYTF
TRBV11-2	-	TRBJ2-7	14	CASSPVAGPYEQYF
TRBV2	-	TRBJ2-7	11	CASREVDEQYF
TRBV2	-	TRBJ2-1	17	CASSPLEGVSSYNEQFF
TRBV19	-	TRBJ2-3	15	CASTRSVTNTDTQYF
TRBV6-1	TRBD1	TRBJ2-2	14	CASRGTGGTGELFF
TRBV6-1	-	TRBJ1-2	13	CASSVSDGGGYTF
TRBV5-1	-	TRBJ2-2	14	CASSSRVNTGKLFF
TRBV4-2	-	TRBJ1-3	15	CASSQLFREDYTIYF
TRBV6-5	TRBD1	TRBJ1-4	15	CASSSQQGASEKLFF
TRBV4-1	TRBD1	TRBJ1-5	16	CASSQETGWSNQPQHF
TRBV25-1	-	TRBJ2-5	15	CASSETTGSQETQYF
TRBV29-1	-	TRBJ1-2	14	CSVEEERAIYGYTF
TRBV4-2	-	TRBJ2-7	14	CASSQESTAYEQYF
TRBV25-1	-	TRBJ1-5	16	CASSGHDRNSNQPQHF
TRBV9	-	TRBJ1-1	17	CAGSVTPYTVLNTEAFF
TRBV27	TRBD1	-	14	CASRRQGVSYEQYF
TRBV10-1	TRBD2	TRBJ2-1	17	CASSGLAGGPSYNEQFF
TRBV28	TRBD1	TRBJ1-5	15	CASSSGQGNNQPQHF
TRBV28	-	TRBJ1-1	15	CASRPQGRVNTEAFF
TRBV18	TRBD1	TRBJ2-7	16	CASSVTIGQGVYEQYF
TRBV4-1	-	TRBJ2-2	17	CASSAGSLLANTGELFF
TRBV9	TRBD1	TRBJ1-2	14	CASSGDDRGLGYTF
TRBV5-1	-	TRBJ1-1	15	CASSLVSGMNTEAFF
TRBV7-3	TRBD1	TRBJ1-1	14	CASSPDRGYTEAFF
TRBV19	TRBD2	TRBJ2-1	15	CASSASGSSYNEQFF
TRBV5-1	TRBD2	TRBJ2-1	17	CASSKGTSGAFYNEQFF
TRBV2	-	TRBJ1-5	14	CASSPDSSNQPQHF
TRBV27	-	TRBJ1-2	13	CASSLSGNYGYTF
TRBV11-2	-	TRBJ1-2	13	CASSVPQGYGYTF